The TCR beta chain described here comes from a study of blood T cell repertoires in COVID-19 (dated by TCRdb to about 2020). At the level of the whole study: Collaborator samples came from the United States, Italy and Spain and covered acute and convalescent phases of COVID-19. The material from the prospective study consisted of cDNA or gDNA derived from T cells, B-cell-depleted T cells, or PBMCs. Subjects who had been exposed to COVID-19, were actively infected with it, or had recovered from it provided the deeply sampled blood TCRbeta repertoires that made up the dataset. The repertoires were released in a freely available public database meant as a resource for research on the immune response to SARS-CoV-2. Samples were obtained from the ongoing ImmuneRACE study (first 160 participants) and from 1,200 or so subjects provided by 6 global collaborators. Nearly every sample came with metadata listing a de-identified subject ID, COVID-19 status, age in years and sex. HLA class I and class II types, where available, came from metadata supplied by the sample provider rather than from assay-based typing.

Each collaborating institution followed its own protocols to collect whole blood in K2EDTA tubes. Collaborator samples were shipped for TCRbeta analysis as frozen whole blood, isolated PBMCs, or DNA extracted from either sample type. The CDR3 contains 15 residues, cysteine and phenylalanine counted. Of all the DNA, just the CDR3 is kept, 45 bases in frame from base 1. The V end gives up 4 bases and the J end 0 bases, leaving 4 bases in the junction not matched to a gene. From a lookup of the germline V gene (reference sequence), CDR1 and CDR2 are LGHDT and YNNKEL. What the work shows at the level of the full study, not this receptor alone: How much clinical and demographic metadata was included differed by source and by participant, and the metadata was provided uncurated.

With respect to this clone: Its antigen is unknown. No per-base quality is available; no much larger clone lies one base away.

TCRbeta CDR3 regions were amplified from genomic DNA using the immunoSEQ Assay, a bias-controlled multiplex PCR. The study's processing was this. The number of nucleated cells in each sample was estimated by amplification of reference gene primers within the assay. To quantify the absolute abundance of each unique TCRbeta CDR3 rearrangement, sequence reads were collapsed and filtered. For each sample, productive Simpson clonality was calculated by taking the square root of Simpson's diversity index across productive rearrangements. In TCRdb, the immuneACCESS table is reduced to in-frame sequences with V and J assigned. These tables do not hold every clone; where another copy was compared, an unresolved V gene accounts for under half, and the others remain unexplained. V and J calls and clone size are those listed in that table; D and trimming were worked out from the DNA. This sample has some 370,000 clones in its table, and around 91% of those were observed once. Together, the top ten hold about 6.8% of the sample.

Sample: peripheral blood. This chain joins TRBV3-1 (or the pseudogene TRBV3-2) to TRBJ2-3, with 7 central nucleotides matching TRBD2. The sequence was obtained from a young man with active or convalescent COVID-19. In nucleotides, the sequence is TGTGCCAGCAGCCTACGACTAGCCAGCACAGATACGCAGTATTTT. This yields the protein CASSLRLASTDTQYF.